This TCR beta chain was identified during a study of blood T cells in healthy people across ages. General study findings and limits: Any conclusive comparison of naive versus antigen-experienced cells was prevented by using unsorted PBMCs. Naive T cell percentage showed a strong correlation with the diversity of TCR beta.

This clonotype was counted between two and nine times. No antigen is known for it. Ten milliliters was the volume of peripheral blood drawn from each donor. Together with a sample-barcoded 5' primer, a J-beta primer mix was included in a second PCR lasting about 7 to 12 cycles. Tagging of each cDNA molecule was performed by a template-switch adaptor with 12 random nucleotides. One entry per CDR3 protein, called by TCRdb with MiXCR from the 5' RACE reads. The sample includes some 1,800,000 distinct CDR3 sequences, 39% of them seen just once. CDR1 MNHEY and CDR2 SVGEGT come from the germline V gene. The germline V and J ends were trimmed by 2 bases and 2 bases, with 9 bases remaining between them. This CDR3 is 14 amino acids long.

This chain uses TRBV6-2 or TRBV6-3 with TRBJ2-5; D gene ambiguous. Material for sequencing was blood. This receptor was taken from a human donor in good health. CDR3 bases: TGTGCCAGCAGTTACCCATTTGGACAAGAGACCCAGTACTTC. Translated: CASSYPFGQETQYF.